A single sample gave rise to the 28 T cell receptor beta chains below, sequenced in a study of T cells in Graves' hyperthyroidism and ophthalmopathy (dated by TCRdb to the late 2010s). The library was made by multiplex PCR. The listed sequencing device is Illumina HiSeq 2000. TCR beta CDR3 regions were amplified from RNA transcripts. The TCR CDR3 was subjected to a first round of RT-PCR using the HTBI primer set and the Qiagen OneStep RT-PCR kit. The public reads were reprocessed in TCRdb via fastp at Q25 and MiXCR, keeping in-frame beta chains. All rows with the same CDR3 protein become a single entry with the most common DNA and genes. This sample holds 360,000 or so distinct CDR3 sequences; roughly 15% were observed only once. The top ten hold roughly 19% of the sample. The sequenced material came from blood. The receptors come from an older woman with Graves' ophthalmopathy.

The V call is TRBV6-5, the J call TRBJ1-6, with TRBD1 matching over 10 bases. Per germline, CDR1 MNHEY and CDR2 SVGAGI. The junction had 4 bases not matched to a gene; V was cut back by 0 bases and J by 14 bases. The CDR3 is 14 amino acids. Here the CDR3 reads CASSYSDGQGALHF. The CDR3 DNA sequence: TGTGCCAGCAGTTACTCCGACGGACAGGGGGCCCTCCACTTT.

This clonotype has ten or more counts. The V call is TRBV20-1, the J call TRBJ1-1; 7 bases line up with TRBD1. The J segment lost 3 bases and the V segment lost 3 bases, leaving 7 bases of the junction unmatched. CDR3 size: 14 residues. Per the germline V gene, CDR1 is DFQATT and CDR2 is SNEGSKA (reference sequence). CDR3 DNA: TGCAGTGCTAGCGTCAGACAGGGATACACTGAAGCTTTCTTT. Encoded protein: CSASVRQGYTEAFF.

V and J are TRBV2 and TRBJ2-1, with 9 positions matching TRBD2. The CDR3 sequence is 17 residues long. Germline CDR1 and CDR2: SNHLY and FYNNEI. With V trimmed by 7 bases and J by 0 bases, 10 bases remained unmatched. The CDR3 DNA follows: TGTGCCAGCACGAGCGGGAGGCCTCCCAGCTCCTACAATGAGCAGTTCTTC. Translated, it gives CASTSGRPPSSYNEQFF.

This clonotype showed up many times. This chain uses TRBV6-1 with TRBJ2-3, with TRBD2 matching over 14 bases. The CDR3 loop spans 17 amino acids. Germline CDR1 and CDR2: MNHNS and SASEGT. Germline trimming cut 1 base from V and 5 bases from J; bases unmatched to any gene: 5. The CDR3 nucleotides read TGTGCCAGCAGTGAAGGACTAGCGGGAGGGAGGAGAGATACGCAGTATTTT. Translated, it gives CASSEGLAGGRRDTQYF.

At least ten counts were recorded for this clonotype. CDR3 bases: TGCAGTGTTGAAACGTTGGGTAGCAATCAGCCCCAGCATTTT. It codes for CSVETLGSNQPQHF. The chain employs TRBV20-1 and TRBJ1-5; D call uncertain. Germline V gives CDR1 DFQATT, CDR2 SNEGSKA (reference sequence). The CDR3 contains 14 residues. The V and J ends lost 7 bases and 0 bases respectively, with 13 bases between them.

This clonotype came up many times. This chain uses TRBV3-1 with TRBJ1-1, with D perhaps matching TRBD1 (5 bases). V lost 4 bases, J lost 5 bases, and 14 bases lay in between. This CDR3 is 14 amino acids long. From germline, CDR1 is LGHDT and CDR2 YNNKEL (reference sequence). The CDR3 reads CASSPQRQYTEAFF. The CDR3 coding sequence is TGTGCCAGCAGCCCTCAAAGACAGTATACTGAAGCTTTCTTT.

The chain recombines TRBV9 with TRBJ2-1, with TRBD2 matching 13 bases. The germline V gene has CDR1 SGDLS and CDR2 YYNGEE. This CDR3 is 16 amino acids long. J lost 8 bases, V lost 2 bases, and 7 bases had no gene match. The CDR3 spells CASSVGLAGDNDEQFF. The CDR3 DNA reads TGTGCCAGCAGCGTCGGACTAGCGGGAGACAACGATGAGCAGTTCTTC.

This rearrangement joins TRBV20-1 to TRBJ2-1; TRBD2 matches at 8 bases. Germline CDR1 DFQATT, CDR2 SNEGSKA (reference sequence). The trim removed 4 bases at V and 0 bases at J, leaving 2 bases unmatched. The CDR3 has 14 residues. CDR3 sequence reads: CSATSGSSYNEQFF. CDR3 DNA: TGCAGTGCTACCAGCGGGAGCTCCTACAATGAGCAGTTCTTC.

Regarding this clonotype: A much more abundant neighbour one base away suggests this may be a read error. The CDR3 nucleotides read TGCGCCAGCAGCCCATACGGGATAGCGAACACCGGGGAGCTGTTTTTT. Protein product: CASSPYGIANTGELFF. The chain combines TRBV5-1 with TRBJ2-2, with TRBD2 as a possible D gene (5 bases). Germline V gene sequence: CDR1 SGHRS, CDR2 YFSETQ. This CDR3 region has 16 residues. Trimming stripped 4 bases from V and 0 bases from J, with 13 bases between.

This clonotype was counted many times. The J gene is TRBJ1-1, the V gene TRBV28; 7 bases fit TRBD1. The CDR3 runs 13 residues. The trim removed 7 bases at V and 7 bases at J, leaving 9 bases unmatched. The germline V gene has CDR1 MDHEN and CDR2 SYDVKM. The CDR3 DNA reads as TGTGCCAGCAAGTGGAGGGGGCGGAATGAAGCTTTCTTT. Translating gives CASKWRGRNEAFF.

This clonotype has just a few counts. V is TRBV5-1 and J is TRBJ2-2; 9 positions agree with TRBD1. CDR1 is SGHRS and CDR2 is YFSETQ in the germline V gene. V was pared by 4 bases and J by 6 bases, with 7 bases of the junction left unmatched. The CDR3 sequence is 15 residues long. As DNA, the CDR3 is TGCGCCAGCAGCACCACAGGGGGCGAGGCCGGGGAGCTGTTTTTT. It codes for CASSTTGGEAGELFF.

This clonotype was seen many times. V gene TRBV20-1 combines with J gene TRBJ2-7, with TRBD1 matching over 7 bases. The ends lost 1 base at V and 4 bases at J; junction bases unmatched: 10. CDR3 length: 15 amino acids. The germline V gene has CDR1 DFQATT and CDR2 SNEGSKA (reference sequence). CDR3 loop: CSARASGGLLYEQYF. CDR3 bases: TGCAGTGCTAGAGCGTCAGGGGGATTACTTTACGAGCAGTACTTC.

In DNA, the CDR3 is TGCAGCGTTGAAAACAGGGCCCTCAACTATGGCTACACCTTC. Protein sequence: CSVENRALNYGYTF. The chain employs TRBV29-1 and TRBJ1-2; possible D gene TRBD1, 6 bases. Germline CDR1 reads SQVTM; CDR2 reads ANQGSEA. The CDR3 is made up of 14 amino acids. Trimming left V 2 bases short and J 2 bases short, with 12 bases between.

The table lists this clonotype with many counts. This sequence joins TRBV7-9 and TRBJ1-1; 10 bases are shared with TRBD1. This CDR3 comprises 14 residues. Germline V gene sequence: CDR1 SEHNR, CDR2 FQNEAQ (reference sequence). J was trimmed by 4 bases and V by 5 bases; bases with no gene match: 4. The CDR3 spells CASSDRTGGTEAFF. Written as DNA, the CDR3 is TGTGCCAGCAGCGACCGGACAGGGGGCACTGAAGCTTTCTTT.

This chain uses TRBV20-1 with TRBJ2-2, with D possibly being TRBD2 (5 bases). Per germline, CDR1 DFQATT and CDR2 SNEGSKA (reference sequence). The CDR3 runs 16 residues. The V end was cut by 4 bases, the J end by 3 bases, with 18 bases between. The CDR3, as DNA: TGCAGTGCTAAATTAGCGAGAGGGCGGGACACCGGGGAGCTGTTTTTT. It encodes CSAKLARGRDTGELFF.

This clonotype was seen many times. The chain is built from TRBV12-3 or TRBV12-4 and TRBJ2-7, with D unclear. This CDR3 contains 14 residues. V gave up 3 bases and J gave up 3 bases, with 12 bases separating them. The CDR3 region is CASSFSGDYYEQYF. CDR3 DNA: TGTGCCAGCAGTTTTTCGGGCGATTACTACGAGCAGTACTTC.

This clonotype turned up a few times. The gene calls are TRBV28 and TRBJ2-7; 10 positions agree with TRBD2. Germline CDR1 is MDHEN and CDR2 is SYDVKM. The V gene end was trimmed by 8 bases and the J gene end by 4 bases; junction bases not matched to a gene: 8. The CDR3 spans 14 residues. CDR3 amino acids: CASWRAGGPYEQYF. Written as DNA, the CDR3 is TGTGCCAGCTGGAGAGCGGGAGGGCCTTACGAGCAGTACTTC. Together with reference TRBV28 and TRBJ2-7, the CDR3 gives the full variable domain: DVKVTQSSRYLVKRTGEKVFLECVQDMDHENMFWYRQDPGLGLRLIYFSYDVKMKEKGDIPEGYSVSREKKERFSLILESASTNQTSMYLCASWRAGGPYEQYFGPGTRLTVT.

This chain joins TRBV19 and TRBJ1-2, with 11 bases that match TRBD1. This CDR3 region has 16 residues. V gave up 3 bases and J gave up 2 bases; unmatched junction bases: 5. Germline V CDR1 and CDR2: LNHDA, SQIVND (reference sequence). Here the CDR3 DNA reads TGTGCCAGTAGTATCGGGACAGGGGGGCCCAACTATGGCTACACCTTC. It specifies CASSIGTGGPNYGYTF. The variable domain in full, completed from reference TRBV19 and TRBJ1-2, reads DGGITQSPKYLFRKEGQNVTLSCEQNLNHDAMYWYRQDPGQGLRLIYYSQIVNDFQKGDIAEGYSVSREKKESFPLTVTSAQKNPTAFYLCASSIGTGGPNYGYTFGSGTRLTVV.

This clonotype was observed many times. The CDR3 DNA is TGCAGTGCCGTCGGCGGGAGCGGCGAAGAGACCCAGTACTTC. Protein: CSAVGGSGEETQYF. V is TRBV20-1 and J is TRBJ2-5; 7 bases align to TRBD2. The CDR3 sequence is 14 residues long. With V trimmed by 6 bases and J by 3 bases, 10 bases remained unmatched. Germline CDR1 reads DFQATT; CDR2 reads SNEGSKA (reference sequence).

This clonotype was found a few times. This chain uses TRBV20-1 with TRBJ2-2; 10 bases are shared with TRBD1. With 6 bases clipped from V and 6 bases from J, the junction kept 7 bases outside the gene matches. The germline CDR1 and CDR2 sequences are DFQATT and SNEGSKA (reference sequence). This CDR3 has 14 residues. DNA for the CDR3: TGCAGTGCCCGGGGACAGGGGTCGCCCGGGGAGCTGTTTTTT. Translated, it gives CSARGQGSPGELFF.

This clonotype was counted at least ten times. The chain employs TRBV3-1 and TRBJ1-1; possible D gene TRBD1, 6 bases. V dropped 5 bases and J dropped 1 base, with 14 bases sitting between them. Germline V gives CDR1 LGHDT, CDR2 YNNKEL (reference sequence). The CDR3 consists of 15 residues. In DNA form, the CDR3 reads TGTGCCAGCAGCTCCTGGGGGCAGGGGAACACTGAAGCTTTCTTT. Protein: CASSSWGQGNTEAFF.

The V call is TRBV4-1, the J call TRBJ2-1; no definite D call. Germline CDR1 reads MGHRA; CDR2 reads YSYEKL. V was shortened by 0 bases and J by 4 bases, with 13 bases between the two germline ends. The CDR3 is made up of 16 amino acids. CDR3 sequence (DNA): TGCGCCAGCAGCCAAGATGCTACCGAACGGTACAATGAGCAGTTCTTC. Translation: CASSQDATERYNEQFF.

CDR3: CASSLESGEQYF. DNA of the CDR3: TGCGCCAGCAGCTTAGAGTCGGGCGAGCAGTACTTC. The gene calls are TRBV5-1 and TRBJ2-7, with D unclear. Trimming removed 2 bases at V and 6 bases at J, with 9 bases between. The length of the CDR3 is 12 residues. The germline V gene encodes CDR1 SGHRS and CDR2 YFSETQ. Complete variable domain (other parts from reference TRBV5-1 and TRBJ2-7): KAGVTQTPRYLIKTRGQQVTLSCSPISGHRSVSWYQQTPGQGLQFLFEYFSETQRNKGNFPGRFSGRQFSNSRSEMNVSTLELGDSALYLCASSLESGEQYFGPGTRLTVT.

This chain uses TRBV19 with TRBJ2-7; TRBD2 agrees at 10 bases. This CDR3 has 14 residues. V trimming: 8 bases; J trimming: 3 bases; junction bases outside the gene matches: 7. Looked up from germline, CDR1 is LNHDA and CDR2 is SQIVND (reference sequence). This CDR3 is CASAPSGSYYEQYF. CDR3 DNA sequence: TGTGCCAGTGCACCTAGCGGGAGCTACTACGAGCAGTACTTC. Full variable domain (outside the CDR3, taken from reference TRBV19 and TRBJ2-7): DGGITQSPKYLFRKEGQNVTLSCEQNLNHDAMYWYRQDPGQGLRLIYYSQIVNDFQKGDIAEGYSVSREKKESFPLTVTSAQKNPTAFYLCASAPSGSYYEQYFGPGTRLTVT.

The sample holds many counts of this clonotype. The chain is built from TRBV28 and TRBJ1-1; the D gene is possibly TRBD1 (6 bases). Germline loops: CDR1 MDHEN, CDR2 SYDVKM. CDR3 length: 12 amino acids. V lost 5 bases, J lost 8 bases, and 12 bases lay in between. DNA for the CDR3: TGTGCCAGCAGTGATCGACAGGTCGAAGCTTTCTTT. The encoded protein is CASSDRQVEAFF. Based on the CDR3 plus reference TRBV28 and TRBJ1-1, the full variable domain is DVKVTQSSRYLVKRTGEKVFLECVQDMDHENMFWYRQDPGLGLRLIYFSYDVKMKEKGDIPEGYSVSREKKERFSLILESASTNQTSMYLCASSDRQVEAFFGQGTRLTVV.

This clonotype was counted many times. The chain links TRBV27 to TRBJ2-1; D might be TRBD2 (5 bases). CDR3 length: 18 residues. Trimming removed 2 bases from V and 4 bases from J, with 21 bases in between. Germline CDR1 and CDR2: MNHEY and SMNVEV (reference sequence). The CDR3 is CASSLPLVRAVYYNEQFF. CDR3 sequence (DNA): TGTGCCAGCAGTTTACCGCTGGTGAGAGCGGTCTATTACAATGAGCAGTTCTTC.

The chain links TRBV24-1 to TRBJ2-3; no clear D gene. V lost 4 bases to trimming and J lost 2 bases, with 9 bases between them. Looked up from germline, CDR1 is KGHDR and CDR2 is SFDVKD. The CDR3 sequence is 14 residues long. The CDR3 reads CATSDPPYTDTQYF. CDR3 nucleotides: TGTGCCACCAGTGACCCTCCGTACACAGATACGCAGTATTTT.

The rearrangement links TRBV20-1 to TRBJ2-7; TRBD2 aligns across 8 bases. The CDR3 consists of 16 residues. The V gene's germline CDR1 is DFQATT and CDR2 SNEGSKA (reference sequence). Losses at the gene ends were 3 bases for V and 0 bases for J; bases not matched to a gene: 10. The CDR3 DNA sequence: TGCAGTGCTAGCCCTTTTCGGAGCGGGAGCTCCTACGAGCAGTACTTC. Amino acid sequence: CSASPFRSGSSYEQYF.